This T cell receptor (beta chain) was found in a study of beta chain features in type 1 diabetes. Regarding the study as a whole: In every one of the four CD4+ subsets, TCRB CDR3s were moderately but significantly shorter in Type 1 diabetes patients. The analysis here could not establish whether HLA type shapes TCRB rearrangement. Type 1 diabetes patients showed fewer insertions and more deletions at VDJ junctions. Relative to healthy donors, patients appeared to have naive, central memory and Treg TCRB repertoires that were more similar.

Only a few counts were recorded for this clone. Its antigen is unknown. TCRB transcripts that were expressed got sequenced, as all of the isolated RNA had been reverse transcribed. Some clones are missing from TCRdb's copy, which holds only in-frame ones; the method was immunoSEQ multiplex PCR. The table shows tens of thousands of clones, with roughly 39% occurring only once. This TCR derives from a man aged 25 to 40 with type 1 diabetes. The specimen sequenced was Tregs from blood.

CDR3 nucleotides: TGTGCCAGCAGCGCCGGGACAGGAGGCACAGATACGCAGTATTTT. It encodes CASSAGTGGTDTQYF. The V gene is TRBV6-1, the J gene TRBJ2-3; 8 bases are a match to TRBD1. This CDR3 is built from 15 residues. V shed 6 bases and J 1 base; nucleotides not matched to a gene: 6. From germline, CDR1 is MNHNS and CDR2 SASEGT.